The 29 T cell receptor beta chains below were found in one sample sequenced in a study of blood T cells in healthy people across ages. Combining a sample-barcoded 5' primer with a J-beta primer mix, a second PCR ran for 7 to 11 cycles. TCRdb reprocessed the 5' RACE reads with MiXCR, giving one entry per CDR3 protein. The table includes 1.6 million or so distinct CDR3 sequences, about 35% detected once. Sequencing was carried out using blood. Receptors were obtained from a woman aged 25 to 39 in good health.

There are a few counts of this clonotype. The rearrangement links TRBV6-1 to TRBJ2-5; D uncertain. Germline loops: CDR1 MNHNS, CDR2 SASEGT. V dropped 1 base and J dropped 0 bases, with 3 bases sitting between them. This CDR3 has 13 residues. Here the CDR3 reads CASSEGHQETQYF. The CDR3 DNA sequence: TGTGCCAGCAGTGAAGGGCACCAAGAGACCCAGTACTTC.

The chain recombines TRBV10-2 with TRBJ2-4, with TRBD1 identical over 10 bases. CDR1 and CDR2 (germline): WSHSY, SAAADI. Losses at the gene ends were 8 bases for V and 13 bases for J; bases not matched to a gene: 17. The CDR3 is made up of 15 amino acids. Written as DNA, the CDR3 is TGCGCCAGCTCAATGGGACAGGGGACAACGTATGAGCAGTACTTC. Translation gives CASSMGQGTTYEQYF.

The chain has TRBV5-1 and TRBJ2-7; a possible D gene is TRBD2 (5 bases). V lost 4 bases, J lost 6 bases, and 23 bases lay in between. CDR1 SGHRS and CDR2 YFSETQ come from the germline V gene. This CDR3 spans 16 amino acids. The CDR3 sequence is CASSQQPGSMIAEQYF. The CDR3 DNA follows: TGCGCCAGCAGCCAACAGCCGGGATCGATGATTGCCGAGCAGTACTTC.

This clonotype was picked up a small number of times. This chain links TRBV28 with TRBJ2-1; TRBD2 matches at 9 bases. Looked up from germline, CDR1 is MDHEN and CDR2 is SYDVKM. V lost 6 bases and J lost 2; bases outside the gene matches: 5. The CDR3 covers 15 residues. The CDR3 loop is CASRGGGRAYNEQFF. Written as DNA, the CDR3 is TGTGCCAGCAGGGGAGGCGGGAGGGCCTACAATGAGCAGTTCTTC.

This clonotype occurred many times. The CDR3 DNA sequence: TGTGCCAGCGCGCCGCAGGGAGGTAGCGGGAGGATTGCAGATACGCAGTATTTT. It specifies CASAPQGGSGRIADTQYF. The gene calls are TRBV6-1 and TRBJ2-3, with 10 positions matching TRBD2. The CDR3 is 18 amino acids. Germline V gene lookup returns CDR1 MNHNS and CDR2 SASEGT. V lost 8 bases to trimming and J lost 4 bases; unmatched junction nucleotides: 18.

There are many counts of this clonotype. V and J are TRBV28 and TRBJ2-3, with D uncertain. This CDR3 has 12 amino acids. Germline V lookup: CDR1 MDHEN, CDR2 SYDVKM. The V and J ends lost 6 bases and 5 bases respectively, with 9 bases between them. The CDR3 DNA reads TGTGCCAGCAGCTTGAAGGGAGATACGCAGTATTTT. Translation: CASSLKGDTQYF.

The J gene is TRBJ2-1, the V gene TRBV20-1, with TRBD1 as a possible D gene (6 bases). Germline lookup yields CDR1 DFQATT and CDR2 SNEGSKA (reference sequence). Trimming removed 5 bases at V and 3 bases at J, with 11 bases between. The CDR3 contains 13 residues. The DNA of the CDR3 is TGCAGTGCTGTCCGGGACAACTACAATGAGCAGTTCTTC. Translation gives CSAVRDNYNEQFF.

This rearrangement joins TRBV10-3 to TRBJ2-1; D gene ambiguous. From germline, CDR1 is ENHRY and CDR2 SYGVKD. Deletions cut 2 bases from V and 6 bases from J, with 11 bases between. This CDR3 is built from 14 residues. The CDR3 nucleotides are TGTGCCATCAGTGAGCCTGGTCAACCCAATGAGCAGTTCTTC. It specifies CAISEPGQPNEQFF.

The rearrangement uses TRBV18 and TRBJ1-2; possible D gene TRBD1, 5 bases. CDR1 KGHSH and CDR2 LQKENI come from the germline V gene. This CDR3 spans 14 amino acids. Trimming stripped 8 bases from V and 2 bases from J, with 15 bases between. In nucleotides, the CDR3 is TGTGCCAGCACAACGGACAACCTAAACTATGGCTACACCTTC. It specifies CASTTDNLNYGYTF.

The chain links TRBV20-1 to TRBJ2-3, with TRBD2 matching over 13 bases. Per the germline V gene, CDR1 is DFQATT and CDR2 is SNEGSKA (reference sequence). The CDR3 has 24 residues. V shed 5 bases, J shed 2 bases, and the junction held 31 bases outside the gene matches. Here the CDR3 DNA reads TGCAGTGCTGCCAGATCTTGGGGACAGGGGGAACTAGCGGGAGGGCCGTCCTACACAGATACGCAGTATTTT. Protein product: CSAARSWGQGELAGGPSYTDTQYF.

This chain connects TRBV7-2 to TRBJ2-7; TRBD1 matches 8 bases. V lost 3 bases, J lost 5 bases, and 6 bases stayed unmatched. The CDR3 is made up of 14 amino acids. Germline CDR1 and CDR2: SGHTA and FQGNSA. In DNA, the CDR3 is TGTGCCAGCAGCTTGAGGACAGGGTGGGACGAGCAGTACTTC. Amino acids: CASSLRTGWDEQYF.

This clonotype was observed a single time. The chain employs TRBV5-1 and TRBJ2-3; 8 nucleotides align to TRBD1. J lost 8 bases, V lost 0 bases, and 8 bases had no gene match. Germline V lookup: CDR1 SGHRS, CDR2 YFSETQ. The CDR3 loop spans 15 amino acids. For the CDR3, the DNA is TGCGCCAGCAGCTTGGAGAGGACAGGGCTGGGTACGCAGTATTTT. It is translated as CASSLERTGLGTQYF.

V usage is TRBV30 and J usage is TRBJ2-7; TRBD2 agrees at 7 bases. Germline V gives CDR1 GTSNPN, CDR2 SVGIG (reference sequence). This CDR3 contains 13 residues. Written as DNA, the CDR3 is TGTGCTCGGGCCAACCGGGGGGCCTACGAGCAGTACTTC. It encodes CARANRGAYEQYF.

This clonotype was detected only a few times. This rearrangement joins TRBV7-2 to TRBJ2-5, with D possibly matching TRBD1 (5 bases). The CDR3 consists of 13 residues. The V end lost 8 bases, the J end lost 4 bases, and 14 bases lay between the germline ends. The germline V gene has CDR1 SGHTA and CDR2 FQGNSA. CDR3 residues: CASGKGQAETQYF. The CDR3 region has the DNA TGTGCCAGCGGGAAGGGGCAAGCAGAGACCCAGTACTTC.

V is TRBV28 and J is TRBJ2-4; D is uncertain. V lost 4 bases to trimming and J lost 15 bases, with 13 bases between them. The CDR3 has 11 amino acids. From germline, CDR1 is MDHEN and CDR2 SYDVKM. The CDR3 reads CASSSGMSRYF. The CDR3 DNA reads as TGTGCCAGCAGTTCTGGGATGTCACGGTACTTC.

The CDR3 loop is CASSRRQGGRETQYF. In DNA form, the CDR3 reads TGTGCCAGCAGTAGAAGGCAGGGGGGACGGGAGACCCAGTACTTC. The V and J genes are TRBV21-1 and TRBJ2-7; TRBD1, the table's D call, was not compared with the DNA. The J call is in doubt because the DNA end fits TRBJ2-5 better. TRBV21-1 has pseudogene status. This CDR3 region has 15 residues.

This clonotype was seen a handful of times. J is TRBJ2-3 and V is TRBV7-9, with 15 bases that match TRBD2. CDR1 and CDR2 from the germline V gene are SEHNR and FQNEAQ (reference sequence). V lost 3 bases, J lost 0 bases, and 4 bases stayed unmatched. CDR3 length equals 18 residues. This CDR3 is CASSLSGTSGRSTDTQYF. The DNA of the CDR3 is TGTGCCAGCAGCTTGTCCGGGACTAGCGGGAGGAGCACAGATACGCAGTATTTT.

At least ten counts were recorded for this clonotype. The chain has TRBV29-1 and TRBJ2-4; D is possibly TRBD1 (6 bases). This CDR3 contains 14 residues. The V and J ends lost 1 base and 7 bases respectively, with 14 bases between them. Per the germline V gene, CDR1 is SQVTM and CDR2 is ANQGSEA. The CDR3 DNA is TGCAGCGTTGAAGTACAGGGTGCGAGGAACATTCAGTACTTC. This sequence encodes CSVEVQGARNIQYF.

This clonotype was seen more than once but under ten times. V is TRBV28 and J is TRBJ2-3; 8 bases map to TRBD1. The germline CDR1 and CDR2 sequences are MDHEN and SYDVKM. V was pared by 5 bases and J by 2 bases, with 12 bases of the junction left unmatched. The CDR3 is 17 amino acids. The CDR3 protein is CASSDPRTGILTDTQYF. In DNA, the CDR3 is TGTGCCAGCAGTGACCCCCGGACAGGGATTCTCACAGATACGCAGTATTTT.

The chain couples TRBV2 to TRBJ2-3; D remains ambiguous. V was clipped by 4 bases and J by 8 bases, with 19 bases between them. The CDR3 runs 15 residues. The V gene's germline CDR1 is SNHLY and CDR2 FYNNEI. Written as DNA, the CDR3 is TGTGCCAGCAGTGGAGCAGATTTCGGCCCGAGTACGCAGTATTTT. Its protein is CASSGADFGPSTQYF.

Turning to this clonotype: At one end, the junction sequence differs from germline, possibly due to a read error. The genes are TRBV7-9 and TRBJ1-2, with D unresolved. Per germline, CDR1 SEHNR and CDR2 FQNEAQ (reference sequence). The CDR3 extends over 13 amino acids. DNA of the CDR3: TGTGCCGGCAGCCCCGCCAGCGACTATGGCTACACCTTC. Its translation: CAGSPASDYGYTF.

V and J are TRBV7-6 and TRBJ2-7, with TRBD2 matching 10 bases. V was clipped by 0 bases and J by 7 bases; unmatched bases: 12. The CDR3 sequence is 17 residues long. Germline V gives CDR1 SGHVS, CDR2 FNYEAQ. CDR3 region: CASSLATGTSARKEQYF. The CDR3 DNA is TGTGCCAGCAGCTTAGCGACCGGGACTAGCGCCCGGAAAGAGCAGTACTTC.

The chain uses TRBV5-1 and TRBJ2-3; D remains unclear. Trimming left V 4 bases short and J 6 bases short, with 18 bases between. CDR3 length equals 15 residues. Germline V gives CDR1 SGHRS, CDR2 YFSETQ. The CDR3 DNA sequence: TGCGCCAGCAGCCGGATTGGTCCCCAAACCGATACGCAGTATTTT. Amino acids: CASSRIGPQTDTQYF.

CDR3 protein: CASSARDRGRMETQYF. The CDR3 DNA reads TGTGCCAGCAGCGCCCGGGACAGGGGGCGAATGGAGACCCAGTACTTC. This chain uses TRBV5-4 with TRBJ2-5, with TRBD1 matching 12 bases. J gave up 5 bases and V 4 bases, and 9 bases lay outside the gene matches. Germline CDR1 reads SGHNT; CDR2 reads YYREEE (reference sequence). The CDR3 has 16 amino acids.

This clonotype appeared a few times. The J gene is TRBJ2-3, the V gene TRBV7-3, with D possibly matching TRBD2 (6 bases). The CDR3 is 13 amino acids. The V end was cut by 4 bases, the J end by 6 bases, with 11 bases between. In germline, CDR1 is SGHTA, CDR2 FQGTGA. CDR3 sequence: CASSWGVRDTQYF. CDR3 nucleotide sequence: TGTGCCAGCAGCTGGGGGGTAAGGGATACGCAGTATTTT.

This chain joins TRBV3-1 and TRBJ2-3; D gene uncertain. Deletions cut 1 base from V and 0 bases from J, with 8 bases between. Looked up from germline, CDR1 is LGHDT and CDR2 is YNNKEL (reference sequence). The CDR3 contains 15 residues. CDR3 in amino acids: CASSQGPVSTDTQYF. The CDR3 DNA sequence: TGTGCCAGCAGCCAAGGGCCCGTGAGCACAGATACGCAGTATTTT.

The V and J genes are TRBV9 and TRBJ1-4; 7 bases match TRBD1. Germline V lookup: CDR1 SGDLS, CDR2 YYNGEE. The CDR3 contains 17 residues. Trimming at V came to 4 bases and at J to 7 bases, leaving 16 bases not matched to a gene. Here the CDR3 reads CASSPRGPAGPVEKLFF. The CDR3 nucleotides read TGTGCCAGCAGCCCGAGGGGGCCAGCAGGACCCGTTGAAAAACTGTTTTTT.

This rearrangement joins TRBV20-1 to TRBJ1-5, with 8 bases identical to TRBD1. Trimming removed 6 bases from V and 4 bases from J; junction bases left unmatched: 11. Germline-derived CDR1 and CDR2 are DFQATT and SNEGSKA (reference sequence). The CDR3 covers 15 residues. CDR3 protein: CSAPGTGGVNQPQHF. For the CDR3, the DNA is TGCAGTGCCCCCGGGACAGGTGGGGTAAATCAGCCCCAGCATTTT.

This clonotype has just a few counts. This chain joins TRBV12-3 or TRBV12-4 and TRBJ2-3; D not resolved. The CDR3 extends over 15 amino acids. The V end was cut by 3 bases, the J end by 0 bases, with 10 bases between. The CDR3 protein is CASSFGLTSTDTQYF. The CDR3 DNA reads TGTGCCAGCAGTTTCGGCTTAACGAGCACAGATACGCAGTATTTT.